This T cell receptor beta chain was obtained from a study of persistence of HIV-infected CD4 T cells. Study summary: Up to roughly 200 mL blood was drawn at multiple time points; two donors had single-time leukapheresis.

Nonspecific anti-CD3/anti-CD28 bead stimulation represents the broad CD4+ T cell repertoire. Responding CD4+ T cells were sorted by upregulation of both CD40 ligand and CD69. CD8+ T cells were removed from PBMCs prior to stimulation. The immunoSEQ assay was version 4, run in survey mode. Assay: immunoSEQ multiplex PCR; the TCRdb copy retains only in-frame clones and omits some. The data hold 35,000 to 45,000 clones, with roughly 90% observed a single time. Whole-study results and caveats: CMV- and Gag-responding cells had lower TCRbeta richness than CD3/CD28-responding cells.

Germline loops: CDR1 MGHRA, CDR2 YSYEKL. The V gene lost 0 bases and the J gene lost 4 bases, with 16 bases spanning the gap. This CDR3 has 17 residues. This clone was found a few times. What it binds is not known. The sequence came from an adult woman with HIV who was CMV-seropositive. Sequencing used CD4+ T cells sorted from PBMCs after approximately 20-hour stimulation, obtained from a patient who received antiretroviral therapy. The rearrangement uses TRBV4-1 and TRBJ1-5; a weak D match, TRBD1 (6 bases). CDR3 DNA: TGCGCCAGCAGCCAAGATTGGGGGCGGATGTTTAATCAGCCCCAGCATTTT. Protein sequence: CASSQDWGRMFNQPQHF.